The 10 T cell receptor beta chains presented below share a single source sample, sequenced in a study of cytomegalovirus exposure and HLA in healthy donors. Only in-frame clones appear in the TCRdb table, and some are missing; sequencing was by immunoSEQ multiplex PCR. The table includes 300,000 to 400,000 clones, over 75% detected once. Sequencing was performed on PBMCs. Every receptor here comes from a young man in good health and CMV-seronegative.

The chain is built from TRBV2 and TRBJ2-7, with a tentative D call TRBD2 (6 bases). V was shortened by 6 bases and J by 2 bases, with 17 bases between the two germline ends. This CDR3 contains 15 residues. Germline V lookup: CDR1 SNHLY, CDR2 FYNNEI. CDR3 amino acids: CASSRSGRPTYEQYF. In nucleotides, the CDR3 is TGTGCCAGCAGCCGCTCCGGGAGACCCACCTACGAGCAGTACTTC.

This sequence joins TRBV4-1 and TRBJ1-4; 8 nucleotides align to TRBD1. CDR1 is MGHRA and CDR2 is YSYEKL in the germline V gene. The CDR3 has 17 residues. Losses at the gene ends were 1 base for V and 2 bases for J; bases not matched to a gene: 6. CDR3 DNA sequence: TGCGCCAGCAGCCAAGTTGGGAACAGGGGGACTAATGAAAAACTGTTTTTT. Its translation: CASSQVGNRGTNEKLFF.

The V gene is TRBV2, the J gene TRBJ2-5; TRBD1 matches 9 bases. After removal of 5 bases from V and 5 bases from J, the junction contained 9 bases not matched to a gene. Per germline, CDR1 SNHLY and CDR2 FYNNEI. CDR3 length: 15 amino acids. The CDR3 DNA reads as TGTGCCAGCAGTAGGACAGGGGTCCCGAGGGAGACCCAGTACTTC. It yields the protein CASSRTGVPRETQYF. Full variable domain (remainder filled in from reference TRBV2 and TRBJ2-5): EPEVTQTPSHQVTQMGQEVILRCVPISNHLYFYWYRQILGQKVEFLVSFYNNEISEKSEIFDDQFSVERPDGSNFTLKIRSTKLEDSAMYFCASSRTGVPRETQYFGPGTRLLVL.

This chain connects TRBV5-1 to TRBJ2-1, with 13 bases identical to TRBD2. J gave up 7 bases and V 3 bases, and 4 bases lay outside the gene matches. Germline assignment: CDR1 SGHRS and CDR2 YFSETQ. The CDR3 consists of 15 residues. The CDR3 bases are TGCGCCAGCAGCTGGACTAGCGGGGGCGGAAATGAGCAGTTCTTC. It encodes CASSWTSGGGNEQFF.

This clone was counted a few times. The V gene is TRBV4-1, the J gene TRBJ1-2, with TRBD1 as a possible D gene (5 bases). V dropped 3 bases and J dropped 1 base, with 18 bases sitting between them. CDR1 MGHRA and CDR2 YSYEKL come from the germline V gene. The CDR3 extends over 17 amino acids. CDR3 amino acids: CASSQATARRDNYGYTF. CDR3 nucleotide sequence: TGCGCCAGCAGCCAGGCGACAGCCCGGAGAGATAACTATGGCTACACCTTC.

Comment on this clone: This specimen includes other DNA sequences encoding the same CDR3. This chain joins TRBV6-5 and TRBJ2-1; 7 bases are a match to TRBD2. Looked up from germline, CDR1 is MNHEY and CDR2 is SVGAGI. This CDR3 has 14 residues. V dropped 6 bases and J dropped 0; count of bases not matched to a gene: 2. CDR3 DNA sequence: TGTGCCAGCAGCCGCGGGGGCTCCTACAATGAGCAGTTCTTC. This codes for CASSRGGSYNEQFF.

This clone was detected ten times or more. The V gene is TRBV7-2, the J gene TRBJ2-3; 10 bases line up with TRBD2. Germline CDR1 and CDR2: SGHTA and FQGNSA. V shed 1 base, J shed 3 bases, and the junction held 4 bases outside the gene matches. There are 16 residues in the CDR3. CDR3 DNA: TGTGCCAGCAGCTTAGGTTCTAGCGGGGGTACAGATACGCAGTATTTT. Protein product: CASSLGSSGGTDTQYF.

The rearrangement links TRBV11-2 to TRBJ1-5; 9 bases align to TRBD1. Per the germline V gene, CDR1 is SGHAT and CDR2 is FQNNGV. The CDR3 contains 17 residues. Losses at the gene ends were 2 bases for V and 1 base for J; bases not matched to a gene: 6. This chain's CDR3 is CASSLRGGQGSNQPQHF. As DNA, the CDR3 is TGTGCCAGCAGCTTAAGGGGGGGACAGGGAAGCAATCAGCCCCAGCATTTT.

To note about this clone: The sample holds other DNA sequences that translate to the same CDR3. CDR3 sequence reads: CASSYSSYEQYF. CDR3 nucleotide sequence: TGTGCCAGCAGCTACAGCTCCTACGAGCAGTACTTC. The gene calls are TRBV13 and TRBJ2-7, with D unresolved. Germline CDR1 reads PRHDT; CDR2 reads FYEKMQ (reference sequence). The CDR3 covers 12 residues. V shed 4 bases and J shed 0 bases, with 4 bases lying between them.

The chain uses TRBV10-1 and TRBJ1-2; maybe TRBD1 (6 bases). Germline V CDR1 and CDR2: WNHNN, SYGVQD (reference sequence). Trimming shortened V by 6 bases and J by 4 bases, and 18 bases separated the two germline ends. This CDR3 contains 15 residues. DNA for the CDR3: TGCGCCAGCAGCGAACGGCGGGGGGCGGGCTATGGCTACACCTTC. Its protein is CASSERRGAGYGYTF.